The clone carrying this TCR beta chain was counted between two and nine times. This sample stems from a study of T cell responses to AZD1222 COVID-19 vaccine. Sequencing used immunoSEQ multiplex PCR; TCRdb keeps in-frame clones, though not all of them. The data contain just over 90,000 clones, 85% to 90% of them singletons. Looked up from germline, CDR1 is SEHNR and CDR2 is FQNEAQ (reference sequence). This CDR3 contains 13 residues. V shed 8 bases and J shed 8 bases, with 15 bases lying between them. The receptor was derived from an adult who received the AZD1222 COVID-19 vaccine. The sequencing used peripheral blood, collected 28 days after the second AZD1222 dose. V usage is TRBV7-9 and J usage is TRBJ2-2, with D perhaps being TRBD1 or TRBD2 (5 bases each). As DNA, the CDR3 is TGTGCCAGCGGGGACCCTAATAAGGGGGAGCTGTTTTTT. As protein: CASGDPNKGELFF. The full variable domain, in which reference TRBV7-9 and TRBJ2-2 provide the parts outside the CDR3, is DTGVSQNPRHKITKRGQNVTFRCDPISEHNRLYWYRQTLGQGPEFLTYFQNEAQLEKSRLLSDRFSAERPKGSFSTLEIQRTEQGDSAMYLCASGDPNKGELFFGEGSRLTVL.